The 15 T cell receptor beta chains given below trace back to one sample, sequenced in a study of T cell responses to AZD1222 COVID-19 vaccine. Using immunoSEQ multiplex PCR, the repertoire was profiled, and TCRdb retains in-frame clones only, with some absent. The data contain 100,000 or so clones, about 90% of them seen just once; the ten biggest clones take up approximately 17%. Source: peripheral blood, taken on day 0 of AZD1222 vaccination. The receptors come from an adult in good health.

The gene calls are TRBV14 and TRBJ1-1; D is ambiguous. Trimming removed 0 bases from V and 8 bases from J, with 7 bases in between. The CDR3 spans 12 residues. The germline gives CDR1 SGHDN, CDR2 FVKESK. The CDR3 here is CASSQDTHEAFF. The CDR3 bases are TGTGCCAGCAGCCAAGACACCCACGAAGCTTTCTTT. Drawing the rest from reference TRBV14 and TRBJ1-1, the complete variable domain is EAGVTQFPSHSVIEKGQTVTLRCDPISGHDNLYWYRRVMGKEIKFLLHFVKESKQDESGMPNNRFLAERTGGTYSTLKVQPAELEDSGVYFCASSQDTHEAFFGQGTRLTVV.

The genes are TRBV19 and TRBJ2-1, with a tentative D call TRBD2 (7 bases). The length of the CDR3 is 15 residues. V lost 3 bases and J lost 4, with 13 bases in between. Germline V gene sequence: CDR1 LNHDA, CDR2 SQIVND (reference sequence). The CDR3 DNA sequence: TGTGCCAGTAGTATGGGGGGGGCTGGGTACAATGAGCAGTTCTTC. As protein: CASSMGGAGYNEQFF.

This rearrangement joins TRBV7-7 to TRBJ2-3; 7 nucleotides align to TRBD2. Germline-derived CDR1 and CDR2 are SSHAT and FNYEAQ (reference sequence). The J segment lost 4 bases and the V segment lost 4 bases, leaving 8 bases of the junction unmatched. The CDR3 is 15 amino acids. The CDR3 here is CASSSTAGESDTQYF. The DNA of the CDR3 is TGTGCCAGCAGCTCTACTGCGGGGGAATCAGATACGCAGTATTTT.

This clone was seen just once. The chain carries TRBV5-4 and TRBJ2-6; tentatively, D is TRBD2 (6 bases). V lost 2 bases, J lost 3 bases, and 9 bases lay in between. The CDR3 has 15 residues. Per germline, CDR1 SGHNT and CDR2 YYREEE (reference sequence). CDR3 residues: CASSFPGGGANVLTF. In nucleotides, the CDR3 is TGTGCCAGCAGCTTCCCCGGGGGTGGGGCCAACGTCCTGACTTTC.

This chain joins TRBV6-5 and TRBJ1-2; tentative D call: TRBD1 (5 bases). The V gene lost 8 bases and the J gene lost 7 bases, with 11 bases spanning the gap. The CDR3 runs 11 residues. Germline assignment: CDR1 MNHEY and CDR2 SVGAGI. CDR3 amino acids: CASATGGGYTF. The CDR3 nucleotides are TGTGCCAGCGCAACAGGAGGTGGCTACACCTTC.

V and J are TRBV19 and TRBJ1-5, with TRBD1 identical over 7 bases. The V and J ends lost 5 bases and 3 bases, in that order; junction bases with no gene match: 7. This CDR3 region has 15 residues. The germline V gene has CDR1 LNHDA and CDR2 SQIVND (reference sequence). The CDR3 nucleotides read TGTGCCAGTAGTTACTCAGGGGGTACCAATCAGCCCCAGCATTTT. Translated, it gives CASSYSGGTNQPQHF.

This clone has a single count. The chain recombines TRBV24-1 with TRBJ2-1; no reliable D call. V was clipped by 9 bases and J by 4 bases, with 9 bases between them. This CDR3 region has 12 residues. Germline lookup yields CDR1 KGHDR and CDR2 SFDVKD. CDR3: CATRQEYNEQFF. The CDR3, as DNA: TGTGCCACCCGTCAGGAATACAATGAGCAGTTCTTC.

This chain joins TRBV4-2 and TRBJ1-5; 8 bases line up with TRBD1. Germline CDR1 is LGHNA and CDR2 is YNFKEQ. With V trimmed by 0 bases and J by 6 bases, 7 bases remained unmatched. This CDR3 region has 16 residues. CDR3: CASSQETGQGFQPQHF. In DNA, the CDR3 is TGTGCCAGCAGCCAAGAAACAGGACAGGGATTTCAGCCCCAGCATTTT.

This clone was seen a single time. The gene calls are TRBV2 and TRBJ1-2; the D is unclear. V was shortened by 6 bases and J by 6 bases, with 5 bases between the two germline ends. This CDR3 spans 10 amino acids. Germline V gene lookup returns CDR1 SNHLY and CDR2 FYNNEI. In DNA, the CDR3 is TGTGCCAGCAGGAGGGATGGCTACACCTTC. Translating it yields CASRRDGYTF.

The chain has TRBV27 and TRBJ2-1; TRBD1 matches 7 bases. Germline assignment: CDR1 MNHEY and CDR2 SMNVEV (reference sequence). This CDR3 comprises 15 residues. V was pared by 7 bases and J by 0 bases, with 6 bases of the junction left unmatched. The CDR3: CASTSRDSSYNEQFF. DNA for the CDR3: TGTGCCAGCACATCAAGGGACAGCTCCTACAATGAGCAGTTCTTC.

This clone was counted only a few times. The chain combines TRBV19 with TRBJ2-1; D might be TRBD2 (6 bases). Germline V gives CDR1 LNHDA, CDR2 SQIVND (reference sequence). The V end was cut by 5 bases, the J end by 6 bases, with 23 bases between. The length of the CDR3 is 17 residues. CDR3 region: CASSPRRDGIRSNEQFF. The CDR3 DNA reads TGTGCCAGTAGTCCCCGGCGGGACGGCATCCGTAGCAATGAGCAGTTCTTC.

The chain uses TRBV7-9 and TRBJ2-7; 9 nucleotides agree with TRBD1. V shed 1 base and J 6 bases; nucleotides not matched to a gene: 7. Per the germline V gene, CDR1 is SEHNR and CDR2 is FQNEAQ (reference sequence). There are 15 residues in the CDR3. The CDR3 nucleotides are TGTGCCAGCAGCTTAGAGGGACAGGGCCCTCTCGAGCAGTACTTC. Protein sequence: CASSLEGQGPLEQYF.

This chain's CDR3 is CASASSVTQYF. The CDR3 DNA follows: TGCGCCAGCGCTAGCTCGGTGACCCAGTACTTC. The chain links TRBV10-2 to TRBJ2-5; maybe TRBD2 (5 bases). This CDR3 region has 11 residues. The germline V and J ends were trimmed by 8 bases and 7 bases, with 11 bases remaining between them. Germline V CDR1 and CDR2: WSHSY, SAAADI.

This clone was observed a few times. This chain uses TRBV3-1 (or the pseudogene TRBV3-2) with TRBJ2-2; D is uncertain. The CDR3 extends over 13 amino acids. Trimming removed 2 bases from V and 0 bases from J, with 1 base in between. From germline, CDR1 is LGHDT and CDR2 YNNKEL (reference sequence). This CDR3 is CASSQSNTGELFF. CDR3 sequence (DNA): TGTGCCAGCAGCCAATCGAACACCGGGGAGCTGTTTTTT.

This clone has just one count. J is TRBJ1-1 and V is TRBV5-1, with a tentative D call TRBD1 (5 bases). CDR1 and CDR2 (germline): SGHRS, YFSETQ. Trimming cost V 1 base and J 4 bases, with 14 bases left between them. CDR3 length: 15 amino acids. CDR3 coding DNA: TGCGCCAGCAGCTTGATGCCGGGACTAAGCACTGAAGCTTTCTTT. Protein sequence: CASSLMPGLSTEAFF. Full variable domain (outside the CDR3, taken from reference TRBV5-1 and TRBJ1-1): KAGVTQTPRYLIKTRGQQVTLSCSPISGHRSVSWYQQTPGQGLQFLFEYFSETQRNKGNFPGRFSGRQFSNSRSEMNVSTLELGDSALYLCASSLMPGLSTEAFFGQGTRLTVV.